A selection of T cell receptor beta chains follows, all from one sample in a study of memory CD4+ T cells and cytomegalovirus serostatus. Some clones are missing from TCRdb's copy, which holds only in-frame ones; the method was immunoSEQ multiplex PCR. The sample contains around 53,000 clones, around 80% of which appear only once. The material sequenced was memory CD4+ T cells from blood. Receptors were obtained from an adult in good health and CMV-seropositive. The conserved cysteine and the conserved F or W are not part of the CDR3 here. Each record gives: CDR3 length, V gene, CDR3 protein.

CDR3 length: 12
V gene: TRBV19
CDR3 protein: ATAGGASNSPLH

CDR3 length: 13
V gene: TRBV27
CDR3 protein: ASSLQPGMNTEAF

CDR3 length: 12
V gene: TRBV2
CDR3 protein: ASSDGGARDTQY

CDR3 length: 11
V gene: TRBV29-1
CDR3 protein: SVAAGPGEKLF

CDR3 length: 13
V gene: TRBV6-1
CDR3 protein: ASSEGRGPGNTIY

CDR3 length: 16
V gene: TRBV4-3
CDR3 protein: ASSQDPPAGRIRNEQF

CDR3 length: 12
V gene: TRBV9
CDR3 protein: ASSLGQGTGELF

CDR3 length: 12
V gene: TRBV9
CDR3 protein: ASSVAPLDESYT

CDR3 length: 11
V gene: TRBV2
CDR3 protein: ASSGTGMETQY

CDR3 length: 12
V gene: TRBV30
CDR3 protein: AWRGAYSNQPQH

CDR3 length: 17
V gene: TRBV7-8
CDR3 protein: ASSLAHVAGGPGTGELF

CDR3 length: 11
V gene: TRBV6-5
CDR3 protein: ASSPWLNDEQF

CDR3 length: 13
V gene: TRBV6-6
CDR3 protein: ASSYIGEAKNIQY

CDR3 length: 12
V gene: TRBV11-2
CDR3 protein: ASSLAGNYYEQY

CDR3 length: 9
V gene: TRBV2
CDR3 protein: ASSVLEKLF